The T cell receptor (beta chain) under discussion was sequenced for a study of blood T cell repertoires in COVID-19. This CDR3 has 12 residues. The germline V gene encodes CDR1 ENHRY and CDR2 SYGVKD. Trimming removed 7 bases from V and 7 bases from J, with 10 bases in between. Here immunoSEQ multiplex PCR was the method, and the copy in TCRdb shows in-frame clones only, minus some. The sample has about 230,000 clones, approximately 80% seen once; the top ten hold around 6.8%. This sequence originates from a woman aged 45 to 65 with acute or convalescent COVID-19. The chain is built from TRBV10-3 and TRBJ2-2; no firm D call. Sequencing input: peripheral blood. In nucleotides, the CDR3 is TGTGCCATCATGCGAGGTGGCGGGGAGCTGTTTTTT. This gives the protein CAIMRGGGELFF.